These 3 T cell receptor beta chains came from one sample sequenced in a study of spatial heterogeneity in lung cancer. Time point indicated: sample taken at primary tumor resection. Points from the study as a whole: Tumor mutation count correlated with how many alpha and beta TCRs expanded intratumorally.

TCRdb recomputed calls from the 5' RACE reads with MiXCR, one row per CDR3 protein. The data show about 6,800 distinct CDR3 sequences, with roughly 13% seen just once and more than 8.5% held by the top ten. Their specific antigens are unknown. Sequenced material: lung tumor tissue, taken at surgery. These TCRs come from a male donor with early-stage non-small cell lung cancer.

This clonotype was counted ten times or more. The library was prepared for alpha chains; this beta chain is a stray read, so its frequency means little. The CDR3 is CASSLGATSSTDTQYF. In nucleotides, the CDR3 is TGTGCCAGCAGCTTGGGGGCGACTAGCAGCACAGATACGCAGTATTTT. The rearrangement links TRBV5-4 to TRBJ2-3; 7 nucleotides agree with TRBD2. This CDR3 is 16 amino acids long. V shed 0 bases and J 0 bases; nucleotides not matched to a gene: 4. Germline values: CDR1 SGHNT, CDR2 YYREEE (reference sequence).

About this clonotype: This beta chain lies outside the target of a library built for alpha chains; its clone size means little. Here the CDR3 reads CASSLGGREQYF. The CDR3 DNA reads TGTGCCAGCAGCTTAGGAGGTAGAGAGCAGTACTTC. The rearrangement uses TRBV7-9 and TRBJ2-7; D is uncertain. Per the germline V gene, CDR1 is SEHNR and CDR2 is FQNEAQ (reference sequence). There are 12 residues in the CDR3. V lost 1 base and J 7 bases, leaving 8 bases between the germline ends.

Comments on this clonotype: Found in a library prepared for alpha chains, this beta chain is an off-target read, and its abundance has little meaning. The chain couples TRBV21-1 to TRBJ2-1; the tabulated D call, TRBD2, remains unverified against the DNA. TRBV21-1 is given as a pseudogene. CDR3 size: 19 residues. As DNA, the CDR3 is TGTGCCAGCATCCCGACGAATCGGGTAGGGCCGAGACGGGTAAGTGAGCAGTTCTTC. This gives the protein CASIPTNRVGPRRVSEQFF.